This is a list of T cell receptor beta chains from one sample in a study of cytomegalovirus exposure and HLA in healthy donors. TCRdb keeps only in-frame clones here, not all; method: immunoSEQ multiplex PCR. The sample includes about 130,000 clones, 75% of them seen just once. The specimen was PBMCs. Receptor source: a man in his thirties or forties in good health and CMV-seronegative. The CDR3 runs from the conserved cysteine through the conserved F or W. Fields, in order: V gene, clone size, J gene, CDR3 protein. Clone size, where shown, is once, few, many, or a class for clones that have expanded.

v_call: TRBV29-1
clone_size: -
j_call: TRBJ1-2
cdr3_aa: CSVEGGATAPNYGYTF

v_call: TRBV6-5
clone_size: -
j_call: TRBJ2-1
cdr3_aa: CATGKMVNEQFF

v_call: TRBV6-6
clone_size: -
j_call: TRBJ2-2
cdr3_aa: CASSYSGGEAGELFF

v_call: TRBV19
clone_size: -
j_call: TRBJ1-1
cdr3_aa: CASSIWGRGTEAFF

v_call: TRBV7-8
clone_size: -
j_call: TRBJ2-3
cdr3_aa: CASSSLDRGTQYF

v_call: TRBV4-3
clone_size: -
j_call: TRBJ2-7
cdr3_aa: CASSQDTGTYEQYF

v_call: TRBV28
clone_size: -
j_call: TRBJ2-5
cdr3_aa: CASSSGDQETQYF

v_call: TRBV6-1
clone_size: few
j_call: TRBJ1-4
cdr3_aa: CASITANEKLFF

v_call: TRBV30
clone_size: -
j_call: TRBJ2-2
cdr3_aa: CAWSTNTGELFF

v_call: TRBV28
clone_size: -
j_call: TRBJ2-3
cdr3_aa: CASSPRLAGDRDTQYF

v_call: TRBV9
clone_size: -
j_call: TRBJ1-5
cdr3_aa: CASSVGGGQPQHF

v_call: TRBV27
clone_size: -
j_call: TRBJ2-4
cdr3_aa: CASSSRTAVAKNIQYF

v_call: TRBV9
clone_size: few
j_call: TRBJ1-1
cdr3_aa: CASSPRTGGNTEAFF

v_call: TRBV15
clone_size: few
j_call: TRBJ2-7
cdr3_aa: CATSRDTSYEQYF

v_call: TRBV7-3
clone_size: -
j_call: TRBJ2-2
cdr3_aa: CASSFSGSNTGELFF

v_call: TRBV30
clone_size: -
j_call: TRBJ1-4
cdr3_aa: CASQPRTTNEKLFF

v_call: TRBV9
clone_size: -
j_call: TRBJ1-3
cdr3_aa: CASSVQGAQGNTIYF

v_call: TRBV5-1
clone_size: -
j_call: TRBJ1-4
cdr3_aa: CASSSSLANEKLFF

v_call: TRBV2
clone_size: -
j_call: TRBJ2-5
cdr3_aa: CASILDGGGAETQYF

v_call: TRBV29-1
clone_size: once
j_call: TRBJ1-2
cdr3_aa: CSVAADSNYGYTF

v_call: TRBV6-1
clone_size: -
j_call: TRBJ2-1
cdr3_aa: CASGIEDYNEQFF

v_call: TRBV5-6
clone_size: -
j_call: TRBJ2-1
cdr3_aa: CASSFSGLAGRNEQFF

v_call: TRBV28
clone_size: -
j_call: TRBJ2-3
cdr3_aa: CASSLPSGGGTDTQYF

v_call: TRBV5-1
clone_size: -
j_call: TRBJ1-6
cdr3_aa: CASSLGTENSPLHF

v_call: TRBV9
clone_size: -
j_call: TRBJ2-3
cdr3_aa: CASSPNRLAGTDTQYF

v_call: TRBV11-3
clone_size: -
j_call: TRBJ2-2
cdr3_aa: CASSPLAGEVGTGELFF

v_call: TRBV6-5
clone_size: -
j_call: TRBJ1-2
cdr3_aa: CASLPGSQGYGYTF

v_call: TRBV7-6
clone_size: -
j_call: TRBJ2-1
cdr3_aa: CASSLVVSGLDEQFF

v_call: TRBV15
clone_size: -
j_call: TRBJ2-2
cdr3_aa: CATSRDLVSTGELFF

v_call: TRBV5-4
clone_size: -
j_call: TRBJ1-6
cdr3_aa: CASSLAERKSPLHF

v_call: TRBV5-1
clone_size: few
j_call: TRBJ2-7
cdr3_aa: CASRLATGTSVYEQYF

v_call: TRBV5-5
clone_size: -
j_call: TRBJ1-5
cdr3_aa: CASSFSRGNQPQHF

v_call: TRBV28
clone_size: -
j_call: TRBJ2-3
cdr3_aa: CASSPPIGTSGSVTDTQYF

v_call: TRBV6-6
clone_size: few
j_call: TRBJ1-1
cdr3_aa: CAGNTGGNTEAFF

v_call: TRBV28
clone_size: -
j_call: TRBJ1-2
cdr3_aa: CASRTSATGQGGYTF

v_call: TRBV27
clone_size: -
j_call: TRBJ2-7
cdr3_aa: CASSLLGREQYF

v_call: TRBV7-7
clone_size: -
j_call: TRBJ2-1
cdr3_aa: CASSPGPRDEQFF

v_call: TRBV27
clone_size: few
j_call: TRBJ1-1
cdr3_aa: CASSTGGNTEAFF

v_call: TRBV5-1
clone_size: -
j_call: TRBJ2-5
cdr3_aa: CASSYSTQETQYF

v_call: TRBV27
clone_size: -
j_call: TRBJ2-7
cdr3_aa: CASSPGQGGYEQYF

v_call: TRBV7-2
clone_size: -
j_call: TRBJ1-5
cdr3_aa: CASSLRGDQPQHF

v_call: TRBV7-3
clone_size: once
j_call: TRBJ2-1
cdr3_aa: CASSPGQEQFF

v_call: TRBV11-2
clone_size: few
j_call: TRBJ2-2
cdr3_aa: CASSLAETGELFF